This is a list of T cell receptor beta chains from one sample in a study of glioma-infiltrating T cells after dendritic cell vaccination. The table came from immunoSEQ multiplex PCR; TCRdb's copy has only in-frame clones and leaves some out. The repertoire holds roughly 80,000 clones, with 80% to 90% as singletons. This specimen consisted of blood, obtained after dendritic cell vaccination. These receptors were obtained from a human donor with glioblastoma. The CDR3 runs from the conserved cysteine through the conserved F or W. Each record gives: D gene, V gene, J gene, CDR3 protein. D genes are given only for firm matches.

>TRBD1|TRBV28|TRBJ1-4
CASSLSKGQGANEKLFF
>.|TRBV7-9|TRBJ2-2
CATYGGELFF
>TRBD1|TRBV5-1|TRBJ1-2
CASSPDIRQGGRRGYTF
>.|TRBV7-9|TRBJ1-1
CASSFGQVNTEAFF
>.|TRBV11-3|TRBJ2-7
CASSLPTDYEQYF
>.|TRBV6-1|TRBJ2-1
CASSEAGRGFEQFF
>.|TRBV28|TRBJ2-7
CASGSSGLGLYEQYF
>TRBD1|TRBV5-1|TRBJ2-1
CASSLVTGTFNEQFF
>TRBD1|TRBV5-1|TRBJ1-1
CASSLAYRGRGNTEAFF
>.|TRBV7-3|TRBJ1-1
CASSFQGTMNTEAFF
>TRBD1|TRBV18|TRBJ2-7
CASSGQGRGTYEQYF
>.|TRBV11-2|TRBJ1-4
CASSLRVTATNEKLFF
>.|TRBV16|TRBJ2-7
CASSQSYAANEQYF
>.|TRBV5-6|TRBJ1-6
CASSLGRINSPLHF
>TRBD2|TRBV29-1|TRBJ2-1
CSVLAGGLDEQFF
>.|TRBV27|TRBJ1-6
CASSVQGEVSPLHF
>TRBD1|TRBV19|TRBJ1-1
CASSASPTGGWAEAFF
>.|TRBV7-2|TRBJ2-7
CASGGLYEQYF
>TRBD1|TRBV5-1|TRBJ1-4
CASSLGQGGEKLFF
>.|TRBV4-1|TRBJ1-1
CASSQVTENTEAFF
>TRBD2|TRBV5-1|TRBJ2-1
CASSLGGGQIDEQFF
>.|TRBV30|TRBJ2-7
CAWSRGGTAYEQYF
>.|TRBV5-1|TRBJ2-7
CASSLDGNSYEQYF
>.|TRBV5-1|TRBJ1-2
CASSFGGAYGYTF
>.|TRBV18|TRBJ1-2
CASSPQGLRGYTF
>TRBD1|TRBV5-4|TRBJ2-7
CASSPRQGDYEQYF
>.|TRBV7-9|TRBJ1-1
CASSLAPGNTEAFF
>TRBD2|TRBV7-2|TRBJ2-1
CASSLVAGVGNEQFF
>TRBD1|TRBV6-1|TRBJ1-4
CASSEVLGTAVMNELFF
>.|TRBV5-1|TRBJ1-1
CASSLEGQNTEAFF
>TRBD1|TRBV19|TRBJ1-6
CASSPGQGWNSPLHF
>.|TRBV29-1|TRBJ1-1
CSVGGLNTEAFF
>TRBD1|TRBV25-1|TRBJ1-2
CASSDRGDGYTF
>.|TRBV9|TRBJ1-1
CASSVEGLNTEAFF
>TRBD1|TRBV7-9|TRBJ2-1
CASSPRTGGYNEQFF
>.|TRBV7-2|TRBJ2-5
CASSPPPGGETQYF
>.|TRBV11-2|TRBJ1-2
CASSFDSYGYTF